This TCR beta chain derives from a study of read filtering for tumor transcriptome and immune sequencing. Study overall: The cohort had around 18 men and about 15 women aged about 45 to 80, mean around 63 years. The study's findings and limits: Single-read clonotypes: approximately 87% of IR-seq clonotypes (approximately 3.7% of reads), about 75% of RNA-seq clonotypes (roughly 45% of reads).

Molecular barcoded adaptors covering alpha/delta and beta/gamma chains were used on about 0.4 ug RNA. TCRdb independently ran MiXCR on the reads; one entry per CDR3 protein. The data contain some 48,000 distinct CDR3 sequences, approximately 19% of them singletons. Germline-derived CDR1 and CDR2 are MNHNS and SASEGT. The CDR3 totals 13 residues. The ends lost 6 bases at V and 12 bases at J; junction bases unmatched: 11. With regard to this clonotype: What it recognizes is unknown.

Every patient had bone marrow sampled while the disease was active. The gene calls are TRBV6-1 and TRBJ2-1; 7 nucleotides agree with TRBD2. The sequenced sample was a population of CD138-negative cells sorted from bone marrow. The sequence was obtained from a donor aged 40 or older with multiple myeloma. The CDR3 bases are TGTGCCAGCAGCGTAACGCGGGAGTTTCGGCAGTTCTTC. It encodes CASSVTREFRQFF.